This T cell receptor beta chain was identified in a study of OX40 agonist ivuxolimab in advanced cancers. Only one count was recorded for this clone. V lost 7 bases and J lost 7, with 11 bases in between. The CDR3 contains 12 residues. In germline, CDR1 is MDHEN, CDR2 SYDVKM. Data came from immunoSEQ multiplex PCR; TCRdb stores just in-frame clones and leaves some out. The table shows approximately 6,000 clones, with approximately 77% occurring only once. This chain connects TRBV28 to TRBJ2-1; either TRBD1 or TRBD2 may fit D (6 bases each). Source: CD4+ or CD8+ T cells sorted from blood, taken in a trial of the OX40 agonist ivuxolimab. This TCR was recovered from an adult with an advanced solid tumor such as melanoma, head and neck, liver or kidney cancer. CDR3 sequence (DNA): TGTGCCAGCATCGTAGGGGGGAATGAGCAGTTCTTC. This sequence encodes CASIVGGNEQFF.